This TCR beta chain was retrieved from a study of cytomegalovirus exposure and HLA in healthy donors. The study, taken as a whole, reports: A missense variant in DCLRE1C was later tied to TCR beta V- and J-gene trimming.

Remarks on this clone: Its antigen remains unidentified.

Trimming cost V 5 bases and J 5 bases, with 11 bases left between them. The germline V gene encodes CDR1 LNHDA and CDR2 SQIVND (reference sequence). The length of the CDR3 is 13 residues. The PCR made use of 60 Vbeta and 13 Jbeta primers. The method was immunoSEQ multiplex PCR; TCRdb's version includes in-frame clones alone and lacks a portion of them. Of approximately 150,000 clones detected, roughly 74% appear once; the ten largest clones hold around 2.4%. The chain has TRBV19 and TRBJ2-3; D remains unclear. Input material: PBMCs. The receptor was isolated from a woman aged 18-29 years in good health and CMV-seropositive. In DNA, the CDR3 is TGTGCCAGTAGTGGGCAGAGAAAAGATACGCAGTATTTT. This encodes CASSGQRKDTQYF.